A single sample is the source of the 8 T cell receptor beta chains below, sequenced in a study of T cell clonotyping in hematopoietic cell transplantation. Sequencing was performed with immunoSEQ multiplex PCR; in TCRdb, only in-frame clones are kept and a portion is missing. Of 13,000 to 15,000 clones detected, roughly 60% appear once; the ten largest clones hold over 7.5%. Source material: PBMCs. Source of these receptors: a human donor who either received an allogeneic hematopoietic cell transplant for a myeloid malignancy or was a related donor (not recorded which). Some clones in this sample may be carry-over from other donors' samples.

This clone was detected a few times. This chain links TRBV5-1 with TRBJ1-1; 8 bases map to TRBD1. CDR3 size: 16 residues. With V trimmed by 0 bases and J by 3 bases, 7 bases remained unmatched. Germline lookup yields CDR1 SGHRS and CDR2 YFSETQ. The CDR3 loop is CASSLGAGGPYTEAFF. CDR3 sequence (DNA): TGCGCCAGCAGCTTGGGGGCAGGGGGCCCGTACACTGAAGCTTTCTTT. The full variable domain, completed using reference TRBV5-1 and TRBJ1-1, is KAGVTQTPRYLIKTRGQQVTLSCSPISGHRSVSWYQQTPGQGLQFLFEYFSETQRNKGNFPGRFSGRQFSNSRSEMNVSTLELGDSALYLCASSLGAGGPYTEAFFGQGTRLTVV.

The sample holds a few counts of this clone. The rearrangement joins TRBV30 to TRBJ1-4, with 11 bases identical to TRBD1. CDR3 length: 16 amino acids. V trimming: 0 bases; J trimming: 7 bases; junction bases outside the gene matches: 7. Germline V gives CDR1 GTSNPN, CDR2 SVGIG (reference sequence). In DNA form, the CDR3 reads TGTGCCTGGAGTGTGTCGGGGGGGACAGGGGGTGAAAAACTGTTTTTT. Translated: CAWSVSGGTGGEKLFF.

The chain couples TRBV25-1 to TRBJ2-7, with D perhaps matching TRBD1 or TRBD2 (5 bases each). CDR1 and CDR2 (germline): MGHDK, SYGVNS. The CDR3 length is 14 residues. V dropped 6 bases and J dropped 1 base, with 13 bases sitting between them. The CDR3 spells CASRAHGASYEQYF. CDR3 nucleotides: TGTGCCAGCAGGGCCCACGGGGCATCCTACGAGCAGTACTTC.

The chain links TRBV7-2 to TRBJ2-3; no reliable D call. Trimming removed 2 bases from V and 1 base from J, with 4 bases in between. CDR1 and CDR2 from the germline V gene are SGHTA and FQGNSA. The CDR3 contains 13 residues. CDR3 DNA: TGTGCCAGCAGCTTACAGGGCACAGATACGCAGTATTTT. It codes for CASSLQGTDTQYF.

J is TRBJ2-4 and V is TRBV29-1; tentative D call: TRBD1 (7 bases). V was clipped by 6 bases and J by 7 bases, with 16 bases between them. This CDR3 comprises 13 residues. Germline CDR1 and CDR2: SQVTM and ANQGSEA. The CDR3 loop reads CSVERDSGNIQYF. The DNA for the CDR3 is TGCAGCGTGGAAAGGGACAGCGGGAACATTCAGTACTTC.

CDR3 coding DNA: TGTGCCAGCAGCGAGCCAGGACAGGGCACCGGGGAGCTGTTTTTT. This translates into CASSEPGQGTGELFF. This chain links TRBV9 with TRBJ2-2, with 8 bases matching TRBD1. There are 15 residues in the CDR3. CDR1 SGDLS and CDR2 YYNGEE come from the germline V gene. V was pared by 3 bases and J by 4 bases, with 5 bases of the junction left unmatched.

The sample holds one count of this clone. The V gene is TRBV6-1, the J gene TRBJ1-2; D perhaps matches TRBD1 (5 bases). The germline gives CDR1 MNHNS, CDR2 SASEGT. This CDR3 comprises 13 residues. V was cut by 4 bases and J by 4 bases, with 10 bases left in between. CDR3: CASSATAAYGYTF. CDR3 DNA sequence: TGTGCCAGCAGTGCGACAGCCGCCTATGGCTACACCTTC.

This chain connects TRBV4-2 to TRBJ1-1, with D unclear. Germline CDR1 and CDR2: LGHNA and YNFKEQ. The CDR3 totals 12 residues. Deletions cut 1 base from V and 3 bases from J, with 3 bases between. CDR3 nucleotide sequence: TGTGCCAGCAGCCAAGTTGACACTGAAGCTTTCTTT. This translates into CASSQVDTEAFF.